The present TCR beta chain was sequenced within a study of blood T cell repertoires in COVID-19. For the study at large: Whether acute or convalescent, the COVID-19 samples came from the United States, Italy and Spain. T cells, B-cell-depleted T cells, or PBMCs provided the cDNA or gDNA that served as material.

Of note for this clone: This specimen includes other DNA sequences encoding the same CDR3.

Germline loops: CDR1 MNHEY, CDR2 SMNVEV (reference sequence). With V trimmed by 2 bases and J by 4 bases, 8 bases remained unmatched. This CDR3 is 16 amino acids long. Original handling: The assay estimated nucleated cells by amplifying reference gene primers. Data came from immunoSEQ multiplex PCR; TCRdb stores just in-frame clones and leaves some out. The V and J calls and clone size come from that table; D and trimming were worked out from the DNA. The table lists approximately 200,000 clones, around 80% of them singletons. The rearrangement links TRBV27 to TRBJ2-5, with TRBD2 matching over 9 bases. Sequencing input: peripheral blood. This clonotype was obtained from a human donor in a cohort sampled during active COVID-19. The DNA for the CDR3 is TGTGCCAGCAGTTTAATGGCGGGAGGGCCTGGAGAGACCCAGTACTTC. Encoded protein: CASSLMAGGPGETQYF.